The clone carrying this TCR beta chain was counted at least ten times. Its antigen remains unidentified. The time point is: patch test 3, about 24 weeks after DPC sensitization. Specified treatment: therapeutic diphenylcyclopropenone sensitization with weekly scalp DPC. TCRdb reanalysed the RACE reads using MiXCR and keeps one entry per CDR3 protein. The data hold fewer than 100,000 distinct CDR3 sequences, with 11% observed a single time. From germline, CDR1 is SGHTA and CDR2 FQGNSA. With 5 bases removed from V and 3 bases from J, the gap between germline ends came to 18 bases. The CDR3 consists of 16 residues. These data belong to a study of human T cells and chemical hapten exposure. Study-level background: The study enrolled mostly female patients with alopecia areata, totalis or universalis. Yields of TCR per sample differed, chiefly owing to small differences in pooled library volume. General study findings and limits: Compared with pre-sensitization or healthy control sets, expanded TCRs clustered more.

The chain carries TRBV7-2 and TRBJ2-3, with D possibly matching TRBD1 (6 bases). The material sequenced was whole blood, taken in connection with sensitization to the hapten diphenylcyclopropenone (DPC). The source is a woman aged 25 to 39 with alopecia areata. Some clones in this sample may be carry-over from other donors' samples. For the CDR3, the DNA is TGTGCCAGCAGCCAAAACGAGGCAGGGACAACAGATACGCAGTATTTT. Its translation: CASSQNEAGTTDTQYF.